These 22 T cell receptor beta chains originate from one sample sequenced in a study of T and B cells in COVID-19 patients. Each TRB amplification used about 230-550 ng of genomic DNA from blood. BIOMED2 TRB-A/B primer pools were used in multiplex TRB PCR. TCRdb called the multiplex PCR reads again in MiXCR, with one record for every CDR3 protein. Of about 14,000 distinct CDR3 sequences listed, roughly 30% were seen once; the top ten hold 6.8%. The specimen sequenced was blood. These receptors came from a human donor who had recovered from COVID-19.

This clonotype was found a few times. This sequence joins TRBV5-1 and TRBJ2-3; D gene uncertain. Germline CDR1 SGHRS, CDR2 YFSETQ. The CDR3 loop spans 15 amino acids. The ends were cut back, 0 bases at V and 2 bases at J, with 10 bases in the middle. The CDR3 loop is CASSLVGRDTDTQYF. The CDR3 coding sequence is TGCGCCAGCAGCTTGGTTGGTAGAGACACAGATACGCAGTATTTT.

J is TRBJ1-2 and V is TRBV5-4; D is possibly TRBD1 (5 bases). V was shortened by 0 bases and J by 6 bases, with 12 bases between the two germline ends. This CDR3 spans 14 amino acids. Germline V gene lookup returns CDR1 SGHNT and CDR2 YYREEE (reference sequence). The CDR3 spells CASSLAGNWNGYTF. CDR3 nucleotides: TGTGCCAGCAGCTTGGCAGGGAATTGGAATGGCTACACCTTC.

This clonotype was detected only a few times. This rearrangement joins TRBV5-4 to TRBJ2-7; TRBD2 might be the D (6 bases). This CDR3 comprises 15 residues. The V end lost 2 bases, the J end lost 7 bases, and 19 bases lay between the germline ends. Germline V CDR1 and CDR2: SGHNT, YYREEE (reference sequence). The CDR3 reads CASSFRSGSSEEQYF. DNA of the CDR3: TGTGCCAGCAGCTTCCGGAGCGGGTCCTCGGAAGAGCAGTACTTC.

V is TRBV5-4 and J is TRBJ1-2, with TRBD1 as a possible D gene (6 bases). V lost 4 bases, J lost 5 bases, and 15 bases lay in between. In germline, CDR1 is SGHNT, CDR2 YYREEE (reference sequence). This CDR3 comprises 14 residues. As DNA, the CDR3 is TGTGCCAGCAGCCCCAGGGGAGCTGGGTATGGCTACACCTTC. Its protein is CASSPRGAGYGYTF.

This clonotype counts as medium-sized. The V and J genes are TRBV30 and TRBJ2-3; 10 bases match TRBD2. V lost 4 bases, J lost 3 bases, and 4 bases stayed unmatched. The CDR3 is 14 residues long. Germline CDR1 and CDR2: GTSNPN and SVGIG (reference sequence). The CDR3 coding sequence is TGTGCCTGGACTAGCGGGAGTTTAACAGATACGCAGTATTTT. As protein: CAWTSGSLTDTQYF.

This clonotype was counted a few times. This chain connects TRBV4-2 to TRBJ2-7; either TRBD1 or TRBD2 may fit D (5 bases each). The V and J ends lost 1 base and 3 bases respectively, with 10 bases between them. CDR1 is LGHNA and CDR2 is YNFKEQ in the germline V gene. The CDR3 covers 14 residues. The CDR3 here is CASSQVTGGYEQYF. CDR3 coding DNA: TGTGCCAGCAGCCAAGTAACTGGGGGCTACGAGCAGTACTTC.

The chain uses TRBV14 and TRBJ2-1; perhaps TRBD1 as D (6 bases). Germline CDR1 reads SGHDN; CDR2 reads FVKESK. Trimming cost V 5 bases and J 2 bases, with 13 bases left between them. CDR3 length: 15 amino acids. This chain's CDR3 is CASSSGQLPYNEQFF. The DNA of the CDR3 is TGTGCCAGCAGCTCCGGACAGTTACCCTACAATGAGCAGTTCTTC.

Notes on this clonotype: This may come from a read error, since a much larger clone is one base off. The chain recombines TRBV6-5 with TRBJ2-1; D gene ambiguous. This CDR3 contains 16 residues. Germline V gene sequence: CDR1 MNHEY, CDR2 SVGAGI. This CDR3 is CAISYSDQRSYNEQFF. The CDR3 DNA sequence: TGTGCCATCAGTTACTCGGACCAGCGCTCCTACAATGAGCAGTTCTTC.

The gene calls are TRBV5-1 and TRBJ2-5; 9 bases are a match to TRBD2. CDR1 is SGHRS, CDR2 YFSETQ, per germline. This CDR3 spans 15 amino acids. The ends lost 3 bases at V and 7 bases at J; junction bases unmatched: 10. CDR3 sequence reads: CASSSNSGGPGTQYF. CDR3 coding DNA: TGCGCCAGCAGCTCAAATAGCGGGGGTCCGGGGACCCAGTACTTC.

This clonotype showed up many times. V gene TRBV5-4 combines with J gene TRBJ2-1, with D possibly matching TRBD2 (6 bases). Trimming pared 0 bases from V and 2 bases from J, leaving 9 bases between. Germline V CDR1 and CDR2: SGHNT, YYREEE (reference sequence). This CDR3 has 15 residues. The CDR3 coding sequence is TGTGCCAGCAGCTTGGATCCTAGCGCCTACAATGAGCAGTTCTTC. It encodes CASSLDPSAYNEQFF. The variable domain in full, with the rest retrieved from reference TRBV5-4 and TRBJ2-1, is ETGVTQSPTHLIKTRGQQVTLRCSSQSGHNTVSWYQQALGQGPQFIFQYYREEENGRGNFPPRFSGLQFPNYSSELNVNALELDDSALYLCASSLDPSAYNEQFFGPGTRLTVL.

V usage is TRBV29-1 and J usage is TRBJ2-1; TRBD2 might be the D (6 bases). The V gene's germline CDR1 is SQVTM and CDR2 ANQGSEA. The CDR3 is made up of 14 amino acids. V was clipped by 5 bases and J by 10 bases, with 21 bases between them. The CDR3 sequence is CSVRPWGDGYEQFF. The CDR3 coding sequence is TGCAGCGTTCGCCCCTGGGGGGACGGATACGAGCAGTTCTTC.

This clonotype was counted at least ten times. CDR3 residues: CASSSTGTYEQYF. The CDR3 nucleotides read TGTGCCAGCTCCTCTACAGGGACCTACGAGCAGTACTTC. The V call is TRBV18, the J call TRBJ2-7; perhaps TRBD1 as D (6 bases). The germline V gene has CDR1 KGHSH and CDR2 LQKENI. The CDR3 consists of 13 residues. V was trimmed by 6 bases and J by 2 bases, leaving 11 bases between them. Filled out from reference TRBV18 and TRBJ2-7, the complete variable domain reads NAGVMQNPRHLVRRRGQEARLRCSPMKGHSHVYWYRQLPEEGLKFMVYLQKENIIDESGMPKERFSAEFPKEGPSILRIQQVVRGDSAAYFCASSSTGTYEQYFGPGTRLTVT.

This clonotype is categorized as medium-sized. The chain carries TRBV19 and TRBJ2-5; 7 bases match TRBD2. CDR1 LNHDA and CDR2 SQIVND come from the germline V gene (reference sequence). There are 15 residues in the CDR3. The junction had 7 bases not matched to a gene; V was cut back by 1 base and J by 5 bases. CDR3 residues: CASSIGGGSVETQYF. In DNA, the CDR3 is TGTGCCAGTAGTATAGGCGGGGGAAGTGTGGAGACCCAGTACTTC.

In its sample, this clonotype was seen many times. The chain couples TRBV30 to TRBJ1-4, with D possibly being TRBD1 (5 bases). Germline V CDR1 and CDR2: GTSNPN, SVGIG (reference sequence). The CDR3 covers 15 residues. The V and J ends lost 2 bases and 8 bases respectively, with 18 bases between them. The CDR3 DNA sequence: TGTGCCTGGAGTAGGTCCACAGGTCCCAGCGAAAAACTGTTTTTT. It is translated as CAWSRSTGPSEKLFF.

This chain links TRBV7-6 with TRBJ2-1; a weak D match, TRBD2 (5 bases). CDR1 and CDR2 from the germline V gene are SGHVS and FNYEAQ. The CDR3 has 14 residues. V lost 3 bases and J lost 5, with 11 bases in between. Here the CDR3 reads CASSLVSSHNEQFF. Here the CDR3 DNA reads TGTGCCAGCAGCTTGGTTTCTAGCCACAATGAGCAGTTCTTC.

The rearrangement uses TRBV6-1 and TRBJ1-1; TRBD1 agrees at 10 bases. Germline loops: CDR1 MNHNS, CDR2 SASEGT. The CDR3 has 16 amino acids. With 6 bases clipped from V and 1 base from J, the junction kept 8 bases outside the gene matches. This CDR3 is CASRADRGQWNTEAFF. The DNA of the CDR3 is TGTGCCAGCAGAGCCGACAGGGGGCAATGGAACACTGAAGCTTTCTTT.

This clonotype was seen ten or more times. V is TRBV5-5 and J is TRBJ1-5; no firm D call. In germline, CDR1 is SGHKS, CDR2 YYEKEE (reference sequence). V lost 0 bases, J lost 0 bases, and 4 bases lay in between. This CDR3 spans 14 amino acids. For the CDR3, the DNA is TGTGCCAGCAGCTTGGAACTTAGCAATCAGCCCCAGCATTTT. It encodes CASSLELSNQPQHF.

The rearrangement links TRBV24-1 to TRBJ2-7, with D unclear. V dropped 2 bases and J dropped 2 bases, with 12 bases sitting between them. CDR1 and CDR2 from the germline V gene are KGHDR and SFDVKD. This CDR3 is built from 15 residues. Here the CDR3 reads CATSDSAGPPYEQYF. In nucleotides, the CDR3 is TGTGCCACCAGTGATTCTGCAGGACCACCCTACGAGCAGTACTTC.

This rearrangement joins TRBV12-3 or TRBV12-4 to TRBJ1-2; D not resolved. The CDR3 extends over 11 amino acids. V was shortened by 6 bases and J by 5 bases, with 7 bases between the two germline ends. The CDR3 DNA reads TGTGCCAGCAGCTATAGTTATGGCTACACCTTC. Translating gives CASSYSYGYTF.

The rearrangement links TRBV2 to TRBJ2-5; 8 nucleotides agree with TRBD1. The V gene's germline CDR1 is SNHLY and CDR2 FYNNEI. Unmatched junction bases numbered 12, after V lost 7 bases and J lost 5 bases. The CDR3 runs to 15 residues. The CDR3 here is CASTGTGKHGETQYF. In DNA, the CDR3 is TGTGCCAGCACCGGGACAGGAAAACACGGGGAGACCCAGTACTTC. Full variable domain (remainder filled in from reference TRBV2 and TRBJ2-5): EPEVTQTPSHQVTQMGQEVILRCVPISNHLYFYWYRQILGQKVEFLVSFYNNEISEKSEIFDDQFSVERPDGSNFTLKIRSTKLEDSAMYFCASTGTGKHGETQYFGPGTRLLVL.

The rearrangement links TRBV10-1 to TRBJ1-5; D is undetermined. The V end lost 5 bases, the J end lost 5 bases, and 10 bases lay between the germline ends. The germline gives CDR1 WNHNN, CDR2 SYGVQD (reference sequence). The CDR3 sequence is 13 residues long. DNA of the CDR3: TGCGCCAGCAGTTCGGAGCTTGATCAGCCCCAGCATTTT. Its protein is CASSSELDQPQHF.

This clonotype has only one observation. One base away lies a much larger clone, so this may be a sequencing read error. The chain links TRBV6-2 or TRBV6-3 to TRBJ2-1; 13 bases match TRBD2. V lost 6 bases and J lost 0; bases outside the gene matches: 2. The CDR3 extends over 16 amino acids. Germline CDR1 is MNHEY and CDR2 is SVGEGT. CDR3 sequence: CASRRTSGSSYNEQFF. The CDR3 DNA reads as TGTGCCAGCAGGCGGACTAGCGGGAGCTCCTACAATGAGCAGTTCTTC.